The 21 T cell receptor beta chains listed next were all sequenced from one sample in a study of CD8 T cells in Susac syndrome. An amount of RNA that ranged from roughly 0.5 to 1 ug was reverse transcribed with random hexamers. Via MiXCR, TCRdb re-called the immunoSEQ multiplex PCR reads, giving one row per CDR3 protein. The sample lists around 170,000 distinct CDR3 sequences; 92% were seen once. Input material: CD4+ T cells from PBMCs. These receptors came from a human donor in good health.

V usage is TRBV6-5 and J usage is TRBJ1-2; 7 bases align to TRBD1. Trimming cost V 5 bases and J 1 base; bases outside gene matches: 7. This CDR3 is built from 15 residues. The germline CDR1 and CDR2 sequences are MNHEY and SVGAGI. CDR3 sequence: CASSKQGKGNYGYTF. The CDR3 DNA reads TGTGCCAGCAGTAAACAGGGGAAGGGTAACTATGGCTACACCTTC.

In nucleotides, the CDR3 is TGTGCCAGCAGCAGACAGGGGGCAGGGGAGCAGTACTTC. Translated, it gives CASSRQGAGEQYF. The rearrangement links TRBV6-6 to TRBJ2-7; 10 nucleotides agree with TRBD1. J gave up 7 bases and V 6 bases, and 6 bases lay outside the gene matches. Germline V gene sequence: CDR1 MNHNY, CDR2 SVGAGI (reference sequence). The CDR3 sequence is 13 residues long.

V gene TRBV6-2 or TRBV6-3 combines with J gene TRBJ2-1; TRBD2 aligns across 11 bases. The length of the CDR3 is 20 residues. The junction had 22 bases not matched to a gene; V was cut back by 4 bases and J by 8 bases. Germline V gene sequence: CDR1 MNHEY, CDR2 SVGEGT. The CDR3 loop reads CASSSYPRVAGGPWVDEQFF. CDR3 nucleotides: TGTGCCAGCAGTTCATACCCCCGGGTAGCGGGAGGGCCCTGGGTCGATGAGCAGTTCTTC.

The CDR3 bases are TGTGCCAGCAGCCCTGACAGCCCCTCTGGAAACACCATATATTTT. Encoded protein: CASSPDSPSGNTIYF. The chain joins TRBV7-2 to TRBJ1-3; a possible D gene is TRBD1 (5 bases). Between the trimmed V and J ends, which lost 5 bases and 0 bases, there was a span of 11 bases. Germline assignment: CDR1 SGHTA and CDR2 FQGNSA. The CDR3 is made up of 15 amino acids.

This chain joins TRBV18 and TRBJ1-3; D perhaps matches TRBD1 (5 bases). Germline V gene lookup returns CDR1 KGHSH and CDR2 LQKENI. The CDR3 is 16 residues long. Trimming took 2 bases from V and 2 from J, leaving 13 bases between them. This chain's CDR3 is CASSPYDSSTGNTIYF. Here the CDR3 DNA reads TGTGCCAGCTCACCATACGACAGCTCGACTGGAAACACCATATATTTT.

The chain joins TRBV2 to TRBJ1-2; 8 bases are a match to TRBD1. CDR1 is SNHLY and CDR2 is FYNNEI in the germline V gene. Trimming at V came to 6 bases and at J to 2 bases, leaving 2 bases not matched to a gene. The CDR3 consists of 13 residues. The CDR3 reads CASRTGVNYGYTF. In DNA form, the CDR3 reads TGTGCCAGCAGGACAGGGGTCAACTATGGCTACACCTTC.

The CDR3 loop reads CASSYSGLNTGELFF. As DNA, the CDR3 is TGTGCCAGCAGTTACTCGGGGTTGAACACCGGGGAGCTGTTTTTT. V is TRBV6-5 and J is TRBJ2-2; unclear D gene. The V gene lost 0 bases and the J gene lost 1 base, with 6 bases spanning the gap. This CDR3 contains 15 residues. CDR1 and CDR2 (germline): MNHEY, SVGAGI.

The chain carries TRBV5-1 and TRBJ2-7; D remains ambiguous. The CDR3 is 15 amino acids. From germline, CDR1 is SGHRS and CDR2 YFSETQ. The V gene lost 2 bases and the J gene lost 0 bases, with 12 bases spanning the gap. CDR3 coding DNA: TGCGCCAGCAGCTTAGAGCAGGCTCTCTCCTACGAGCAGTACTTC. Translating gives CASSLEQALSYEQYF.

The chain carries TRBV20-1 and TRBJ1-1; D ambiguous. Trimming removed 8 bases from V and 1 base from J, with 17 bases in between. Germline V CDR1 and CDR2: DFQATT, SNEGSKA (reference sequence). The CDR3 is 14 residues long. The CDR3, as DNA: TGCAGTCGACTTAGGACCGACTGGAACACTGAAGCTTTCTTT. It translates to CSRLRTDWNTEAFF.

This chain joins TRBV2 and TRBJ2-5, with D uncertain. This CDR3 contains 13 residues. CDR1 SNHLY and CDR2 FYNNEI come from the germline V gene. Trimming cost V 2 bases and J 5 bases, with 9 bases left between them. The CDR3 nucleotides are TGTGCCAGCAGTGAACAGCCGACGGAGACCCAGTACTTC. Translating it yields CASSEQPTETQYF.

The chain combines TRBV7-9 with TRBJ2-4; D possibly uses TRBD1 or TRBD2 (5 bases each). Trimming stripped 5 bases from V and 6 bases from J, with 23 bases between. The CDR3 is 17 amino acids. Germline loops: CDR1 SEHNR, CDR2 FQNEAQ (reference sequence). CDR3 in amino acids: CASSPGLGQGRGNIQYF. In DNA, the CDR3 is TGTGCCAGCAGCCCGGGGTTGGGGCAGGGTCGGGGAAACATTCAGTACTTC.

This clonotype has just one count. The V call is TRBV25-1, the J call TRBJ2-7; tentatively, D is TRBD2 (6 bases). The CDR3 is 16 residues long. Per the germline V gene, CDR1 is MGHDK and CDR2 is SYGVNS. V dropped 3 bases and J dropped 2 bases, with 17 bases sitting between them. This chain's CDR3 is CASSEGGGTPTYEQYF. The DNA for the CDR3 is TGTGCCAGCAGTGAGGGAGGTGGAACACCCACCTACGAGCAGTACTTC.

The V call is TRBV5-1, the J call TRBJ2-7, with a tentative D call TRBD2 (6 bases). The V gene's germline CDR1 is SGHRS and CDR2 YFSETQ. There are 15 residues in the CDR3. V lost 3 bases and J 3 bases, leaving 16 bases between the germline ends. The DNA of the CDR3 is TGCGCCAGCAGCTACCGCGGGACGGAAGTCTACGAGCAGTACTTC. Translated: CASSYRGTEVYEQYF.

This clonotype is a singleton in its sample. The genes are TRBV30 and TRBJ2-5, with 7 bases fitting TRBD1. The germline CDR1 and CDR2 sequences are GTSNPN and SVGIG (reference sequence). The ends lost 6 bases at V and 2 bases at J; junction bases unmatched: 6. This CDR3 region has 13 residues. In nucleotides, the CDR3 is TGTGCCTGCGCCGGGACAGCTCAAGAGACCCAGTACTTC. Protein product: CACAGTAQETQYF. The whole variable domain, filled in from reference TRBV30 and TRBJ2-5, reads SQTIHQWPATLVQPVGSPLSLECTVEGTSNPNLYWYRQAAGRGLQLLFYSVGIGQISSEVPQNLSASRPQDRQFILSSKKLLLSDSGFYLCACAGTAQETQYFGPGTRLLVL.

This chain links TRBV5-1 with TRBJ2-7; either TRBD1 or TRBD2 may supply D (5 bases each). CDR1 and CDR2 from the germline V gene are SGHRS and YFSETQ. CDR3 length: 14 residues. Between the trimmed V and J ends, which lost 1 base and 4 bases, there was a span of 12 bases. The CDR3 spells CASSLRGDDYEQYF. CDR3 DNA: TGCGCCAGCAGCTTGAGAGGGGACGATTACGAGCAGTACTTC.

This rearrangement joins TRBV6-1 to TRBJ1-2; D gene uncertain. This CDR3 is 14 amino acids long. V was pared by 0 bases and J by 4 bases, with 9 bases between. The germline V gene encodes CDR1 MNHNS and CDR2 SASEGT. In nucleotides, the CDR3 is TGTGCCAGCAGTGAAGCGGGAACACTCTATGGCTACACCTTC. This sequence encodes CASSEAGTLYGYTF.

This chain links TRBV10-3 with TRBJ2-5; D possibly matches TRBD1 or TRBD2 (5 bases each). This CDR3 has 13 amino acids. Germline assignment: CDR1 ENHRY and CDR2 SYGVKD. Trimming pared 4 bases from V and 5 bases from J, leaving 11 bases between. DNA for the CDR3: TGTGCCATCAGTGCCGGGACGCTTGAGACCCAGTACTTC. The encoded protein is CAISAGTLETQYF.

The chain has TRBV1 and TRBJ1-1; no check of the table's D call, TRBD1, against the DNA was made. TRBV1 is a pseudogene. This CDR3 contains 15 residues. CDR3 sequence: CTSSPEWGPNTEAFF. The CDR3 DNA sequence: TGCACCAGCAGCCCCGAGTGGGGGCCGAACACTGAAGCTTTCTTT.

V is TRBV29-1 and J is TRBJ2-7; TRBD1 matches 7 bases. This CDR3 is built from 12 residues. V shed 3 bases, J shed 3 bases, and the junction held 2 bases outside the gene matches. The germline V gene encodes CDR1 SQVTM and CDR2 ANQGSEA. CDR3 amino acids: CSVEAGGYEQYF. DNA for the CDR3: TGCAGCGTTGAGGCAGGGGGCTACGAGCAGTACTTC.

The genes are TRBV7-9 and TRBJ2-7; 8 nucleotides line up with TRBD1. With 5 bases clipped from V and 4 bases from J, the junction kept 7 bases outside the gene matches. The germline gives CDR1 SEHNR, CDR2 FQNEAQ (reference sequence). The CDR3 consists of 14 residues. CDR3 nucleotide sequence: TGTGCCAGCAGCCAACCAGGGGGCGCGTACGAGCAGTACTTC. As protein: CASSQPGGAYEQYF.

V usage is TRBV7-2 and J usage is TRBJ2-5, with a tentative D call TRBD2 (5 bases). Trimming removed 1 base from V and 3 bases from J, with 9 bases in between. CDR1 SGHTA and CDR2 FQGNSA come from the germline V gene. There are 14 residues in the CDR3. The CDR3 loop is CASSLVSGKETQYF. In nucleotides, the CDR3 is TGTGCCAGCAGCTTAGTCTCGGGGAAAGAGACCCAGTACTTC.